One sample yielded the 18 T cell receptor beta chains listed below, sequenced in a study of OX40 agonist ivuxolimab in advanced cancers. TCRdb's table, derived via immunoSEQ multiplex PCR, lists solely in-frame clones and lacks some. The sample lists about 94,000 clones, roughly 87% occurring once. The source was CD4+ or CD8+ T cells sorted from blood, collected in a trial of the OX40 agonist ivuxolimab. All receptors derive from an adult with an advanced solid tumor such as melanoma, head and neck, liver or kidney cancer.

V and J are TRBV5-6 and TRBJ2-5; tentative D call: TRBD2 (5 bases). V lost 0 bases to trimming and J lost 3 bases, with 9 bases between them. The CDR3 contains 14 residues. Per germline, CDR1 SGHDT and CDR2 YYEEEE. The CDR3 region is CASSLGLAKETQYF. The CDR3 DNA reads TGTGCCAGCAGCTTGGGTCTAGCCAAAGAGACCCAGTACTTC.

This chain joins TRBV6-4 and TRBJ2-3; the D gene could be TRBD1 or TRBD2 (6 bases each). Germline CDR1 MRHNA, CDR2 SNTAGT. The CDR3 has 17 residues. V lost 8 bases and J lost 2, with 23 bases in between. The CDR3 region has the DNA TGTGCCAGCGCCGAAATCCCCTGGGGGGCTAACACAGATACGCAGTATTTT. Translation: CASAEIPWGANTDTQYF.

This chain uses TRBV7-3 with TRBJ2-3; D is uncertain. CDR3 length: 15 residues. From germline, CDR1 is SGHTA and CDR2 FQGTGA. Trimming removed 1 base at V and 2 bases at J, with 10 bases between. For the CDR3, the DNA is TGTGCCAGCAGCTTAAGCTTGTTTCCCACAGATACGCAGTATTTT. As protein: CASSLSLFPTDTQYF.

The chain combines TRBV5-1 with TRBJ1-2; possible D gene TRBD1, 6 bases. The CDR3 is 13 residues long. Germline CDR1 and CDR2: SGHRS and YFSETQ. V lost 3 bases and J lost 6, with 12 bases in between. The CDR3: CASSSGAGNGYTF. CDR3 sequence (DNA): TGCGCCAGCAGCTCAGGGGCAGGTAATGGCTACACCTTC.

The CDR3 here is CASSPGDGRVDEQFF. The CDR3 region has the DNA TGCGCCAGCAGCCCTGGAGATGGGCGGGTCGATGAGCAGTTCTTC. The chain employs TRBV5-1 and TRBJ2-1; D is possibly TRBD2 (5 bases). The CDR3 has 15 residues. CDR1 and CDR2 from the germline V gene are SGHRS and YFSETQ. Trimming removed 4 bases at V and 8 bases at J, with 19 bases between.

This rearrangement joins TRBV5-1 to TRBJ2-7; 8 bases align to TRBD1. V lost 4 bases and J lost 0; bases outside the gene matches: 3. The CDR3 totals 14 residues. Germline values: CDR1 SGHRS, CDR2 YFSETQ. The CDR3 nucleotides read TGCGCCAGCAGCCGAGGACAGGGCTCCTACGAGCAGTACTTC. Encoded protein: CASSRGQGSYEQYF.

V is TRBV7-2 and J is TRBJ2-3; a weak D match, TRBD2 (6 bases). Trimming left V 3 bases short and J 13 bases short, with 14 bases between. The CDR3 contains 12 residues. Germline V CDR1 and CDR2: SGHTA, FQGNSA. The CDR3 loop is CASSLGRGREYF. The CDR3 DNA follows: TGTGCCAGCAGCTTGGGGCGGGGTCGGGAGTATTTT.

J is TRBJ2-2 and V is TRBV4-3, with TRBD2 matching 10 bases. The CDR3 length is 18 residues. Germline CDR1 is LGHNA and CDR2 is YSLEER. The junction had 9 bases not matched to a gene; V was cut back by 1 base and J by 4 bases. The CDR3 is CASSQAYGLADFTGELFF. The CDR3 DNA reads TGCGCCAGCAGCCAAGCCTACGGACTAGCGGATTTCACCGGGGAGCTGTTTTTT.

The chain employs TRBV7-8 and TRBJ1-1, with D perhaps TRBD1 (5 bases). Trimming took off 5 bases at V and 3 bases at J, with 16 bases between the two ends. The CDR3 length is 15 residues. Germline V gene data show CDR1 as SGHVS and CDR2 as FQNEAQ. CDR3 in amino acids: CASSPPEGRDTEAFF. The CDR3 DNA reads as TGTGCCAGCAGCCCCCCCGAGGGGCGGGACACTGAAGCTTTCTTT.

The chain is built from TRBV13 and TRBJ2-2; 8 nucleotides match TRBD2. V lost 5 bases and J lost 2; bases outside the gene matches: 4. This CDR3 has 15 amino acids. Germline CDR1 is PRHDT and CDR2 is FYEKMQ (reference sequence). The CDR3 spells CASSLSGVNTGELFF. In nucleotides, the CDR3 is TGTGCCAGCAGCCTTAGCGGGGTTAACACCGGGGAGCTGTTTTTT.

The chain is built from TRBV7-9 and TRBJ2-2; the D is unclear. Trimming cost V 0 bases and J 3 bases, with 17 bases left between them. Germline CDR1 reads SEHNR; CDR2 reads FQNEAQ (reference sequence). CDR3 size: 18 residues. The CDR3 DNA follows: TGTGCCAGCAGCTTAGCCAGTCTAGGCAGCCCAGACACCGGGGAGCTGTTTTTT. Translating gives CASSLASLGSPDTGELFF.

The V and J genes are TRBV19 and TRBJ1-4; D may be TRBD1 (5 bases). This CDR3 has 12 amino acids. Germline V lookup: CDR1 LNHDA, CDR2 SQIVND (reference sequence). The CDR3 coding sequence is TGTGCGACATGGGGCGGAAATGAAAAACTGTTTTTT. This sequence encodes CATWGGNEKLFF.

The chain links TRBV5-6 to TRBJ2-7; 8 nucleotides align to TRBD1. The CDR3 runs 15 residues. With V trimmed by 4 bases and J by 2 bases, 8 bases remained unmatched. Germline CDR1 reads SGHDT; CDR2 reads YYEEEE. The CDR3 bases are TGTGCCAGCAGCGCCCCAGGGGGCTTACCCTACGAGCAGTACTTC. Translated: CASSAPGGLPYEQYF.

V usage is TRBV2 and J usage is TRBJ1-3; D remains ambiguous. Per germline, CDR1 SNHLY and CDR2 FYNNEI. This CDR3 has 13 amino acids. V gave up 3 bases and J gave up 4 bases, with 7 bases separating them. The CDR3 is CASSDLGGNTIYF. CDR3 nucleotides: TGTGCCAGCAGTGACTTAGGAGGAAACACCATATATTTT.

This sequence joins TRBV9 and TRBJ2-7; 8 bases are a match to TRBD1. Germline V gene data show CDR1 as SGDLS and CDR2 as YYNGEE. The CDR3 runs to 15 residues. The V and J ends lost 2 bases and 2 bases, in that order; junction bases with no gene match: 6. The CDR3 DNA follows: TGTGCCAGCAGCGTCACAGGACAGGGAGCCTACGAGCAGTACTTC. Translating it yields CASSVTGQGAYEQYF.

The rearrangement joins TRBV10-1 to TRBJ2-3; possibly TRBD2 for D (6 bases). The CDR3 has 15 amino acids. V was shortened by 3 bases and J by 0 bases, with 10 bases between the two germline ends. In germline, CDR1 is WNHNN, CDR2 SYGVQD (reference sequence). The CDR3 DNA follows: TGCGCCAGCAGTGAACGGGGGTTAAGCACAGATACGCAGTATTTT. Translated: CASSERGLSTDTQYF.

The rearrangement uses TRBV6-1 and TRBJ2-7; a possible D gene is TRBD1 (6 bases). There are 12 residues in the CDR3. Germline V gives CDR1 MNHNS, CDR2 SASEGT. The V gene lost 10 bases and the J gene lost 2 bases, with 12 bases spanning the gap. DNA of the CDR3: TGTGCCACCGAGTGGACAGCCTACGAGCAGTACTTC. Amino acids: CATEWTAYEQYF.

CDR3 residues: CASSQDPTSGVRETQYF. CDR3 nucleotides: TGTGCCAGCAGCCAAGATCCAACTAGCGGGGTGAGGGAGACCCAGTACTTC. This chain connects TRBV4-2 to TRBJ2-5; 10 bases are a match to TRBD2. V shed 0 bases and J 5 bases; nucleotides not matched to a gene: 9. The germline CDR1 and CDR2 sequences are LGHNA and YNFKEQ. CDR3 length: 17 amino acids.